These T cell receptor beta chains were read from a single sample in a study of blood T cell repertoires in COVID-19. Clones were sequenced by immunoSEQ multiplex PCR, and TCRdb holds only the in-frame ones, with some missing. Here the sample spans 85,000 to 95,000 clones, around nine tenths being singletons. The sequenced sample was peripheral blood. Source of these receptors: a woman between 50 and 59 years old in a cohort sampled during active COVID-19. Both conserved end residues are part of each CDR3. The D gene is left open where the match is weak. Expanded clones get a size class; other rows say once, few or many, or leave the size out.

v_gene,j_gene,d_gene,abundance,CDR3aa
TRBV24-1,TRBJ2-2,.,.,CATSDFWTRNTGELFF
TRBV11-3,TRBJ2-2,.,.,CASSHAGGNTGELFF
TRBV5-1,TRBJ1-1,.,.,CASSLLLGGEAFF
TRBV20-1,TRBJ1-5,.,.,CSASLTGNQPQHF
TRBV10-2,TRBJ2-7,.,once,CASSEPGHMDEQYF
TRBV3-1/TRBV3-2,TRBJ1-2,.,.,CASSQVGRPSF
TRBV10-1,TRBJ2-1,TRBD2,.,CASSELSGGRNEQFF
TRBV4-1,TRBJ2-1,.,.,CASSQEELGATYNEQFF
TRBV19,TRBJ2-1,TRBD2,.,CASSSSSFWSGGSNEQFF
TRBV5-1,TRBJ2-2,.,.,CASSFIDSVTGELFF
TRBV10-3,TRBJ2-7,TRBD1,.,CAIRPGQGVNEQYF
TRBV19,TRBJ1-4,TRBD1,.,CASSPWGQSNEKLFF
TRBV30,TRBJ1-5,TRBD1,.,CAWNRGAGQPQHF
TRBV29-1,TRBJ1-5,.,.,CSVQVGRGSNQPQHF
TRBV27,TRBJ1-5,.,.,CASSLDGTWASKPQHF
TRBV2,TRBJ2-7,.,.,CASKQGPYEQYF
TRBV5-1,TRBJ2-7,.,.,CASSRETEGLPKYF
TRBV24-1,TRBJ2-2,.,.,CATSGPMRGELFF
TRBV5-1,TRBJ2-5,.,.,CASSFASEETQYF
TRBV6-6,TRBJ1-6,.,.,CASSYPPGKNSPLHF
TRBV4-1,TRBJ2-1,.,.,CASSQDPRTVLSYNEQFF
TRBV6-2/TRBV6-3,TRBJ1-6,.,.,CASSIINSPLHF
TRBV9,TRBJ2-2,TRBD2,.,CASSLGGDGTGELFF
TRBV6-2/TRBV6-3,TRBJ2-7,.,.,CASSKASYEQYF
TRBV5-1,TRBJ1-1,.,.,CASSLRQDGEAFF
TRBV28,TRBJ2-3,TRBD2,.,CASSLGVSGSGADTQYF
TRBV5-4,TRBJ1-1,TRBD1,.,CASSLKSGGGNTEAFF
TRBV7-9,TRBJ2-7,.,.,CASSPYHSSYEQYF
TRBV6-6,TRBJ1-6,.,.,CASSYDRNNSPLHF
TRBV27,TRBJ1-4,.,.,CASSFSRGKLFF
TRBV15,TRBJ1-1,.,.,CATSRDQGRNTEAFF
TRBV10-3,TRBJ1-1,.,.,CATGIELNTEAFF
TRBV27,TRBJ2-1,TRBD2,.,CASTPTSGIEQFF
TRBV11-3,TRBJ2-7,.,.,CASSLDLGNRVVYEQYF
TRBV29-1,TRBJ2-5,.,.,CSVEASRETQYF
TRBV6-5,TRBJ1-3,.,few,CASSYTRTGNTIYF
TRBV7-9,TRBJ1-2,.,.,CASSLGSGTYGYTF
TRBV6-2/TRBV6-3,TRBJ1-2,.,.,CASSYSGSAYGYTF